The present TCR beta chain was sequenced within a study of monozygotic twins with inflammatory bowel disease. Study-level results: IBD patients shared fewer clonotypes with others than healthy twins, especially with disease activity.

Germline values: CDR1 MGHRA, CDR2 YSYEKL. This CDR3 spans 18 amino acids. Blood samples of approximately 2.7 ml were drawn from every donor. No T cells were sorted before total RNA was taken from whole blood. Regarding this clonotype: Its specificity is unknown.

Following a re-call of the 5' RACE reads, TCRdb has one entry per CDR3 protein and lacks DNA. Its table records 210,000 or so distinct CDR3 sequences. The specimen sequenced was blood. The TCR originated in a human donor with ulcerative colitis or Crohn's disease, or a healthy co-twin of an affected twin (not recorded which). The V and J genes are TRBV4-1 and TRBJ1-5; TCRdb names TRBD1, which stays unverified in the absence of DNA. The CDR3 loop reads CASSQEGAGGGFNQPQHF.